This T cell receptor beta chain was obtained from a study of T cells in Graves' hyperthyroidism and ophthalmopathy. Study at large: Peripheral blood was acquired at first diagnosis, ahead of any therapy whatsoever.

The germline V and J ends were trimmed by 5 bases and 6 bases, with 19 bases remaining between them. This CDR3 has 15 residues. Germline V CDR1 and CDR2: MDHEN, SYDVKM. This clonotype was observed at least ten times. Regions amplified from RNA transcripts were the TCR beta CDR3 regions. RT-PCR in the first round (using the HTBI primer set) targeted the TCR CDR3. TCRdb reprocessed the multiplex PCR reads with MiXCR, giving one entry per CDR3 protein. The sample contains approximately 430,000 distinct CDR3 sequences, approximately 15% of which appear only once. Graves' hyperthyroidism is called stable when ophthalmopathy does not progress within 18 months.

The receptor's source is a woman aged 18-35 years with Graves' hyperthyroidism. The sequenced sample was blood. This chain connects TRBV28 to TRBJ1-2; D not resolved. The CDR3 region is CASSVGGYPRDGYTF. In DNA, the CDR3 is TGTGCCAGCAGTGTGGGAGGGTATCCAAGGGATGGCTACACCTTC.